This T cell receptor beta chain was recorded in a study of tumour-infiltrating T cells in Burkitt lymphoma. Turning to the study itself: Patients covered every epidemiological subtype of Burkitt lymphoma.

Study conclusions and caveats: Several public clonotypes were shared across many Burkitt lymphoma patients.

Germline-derived CDR1 and CDR2 are SGHVS and FQNEAQ. The CDR3 runs to 15 residues. Losses at the gene ends were 5 bases for V and 4 bases for J; bases not matched to a gene: 6. This clone was seen a handful of times. Its antigen is unidentified. The repertoire was sequenced with immunoSEQ multiplex PCR; TCRdb's copy has only in-frame clones and lacks some. Among fewer than 1,000 clones listed, roughly 70% were seen once. Sample: tumor tissue. The genes are TRBV7-8 and TRBJ2-1; 9 bases align to TRBD2. The clonotype was recovered from a human donor with Burkitt lymphoma. CDR3 in DNA: TGTGCCAGCAGCCCCCTAGCGGGATTATACAATGAGCAGTTCTTC. Translated: CASSPLAGLYNEQFF.